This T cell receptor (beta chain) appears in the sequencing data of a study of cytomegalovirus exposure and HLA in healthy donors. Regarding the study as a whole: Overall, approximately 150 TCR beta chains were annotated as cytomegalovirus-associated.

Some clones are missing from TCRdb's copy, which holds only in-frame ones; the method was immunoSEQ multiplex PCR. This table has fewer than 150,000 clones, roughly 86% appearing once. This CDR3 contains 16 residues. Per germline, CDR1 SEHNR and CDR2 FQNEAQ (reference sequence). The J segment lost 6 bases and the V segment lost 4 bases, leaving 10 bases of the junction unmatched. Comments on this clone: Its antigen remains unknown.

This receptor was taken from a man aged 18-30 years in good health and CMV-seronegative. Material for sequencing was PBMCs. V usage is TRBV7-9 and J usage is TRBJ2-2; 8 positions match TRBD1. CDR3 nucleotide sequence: TGTGCCAGCAGCTCCCGGACAGGGAGCACACCCGGGGAGCTGTTTTTT. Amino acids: CASSSRTGSTPGELFF.